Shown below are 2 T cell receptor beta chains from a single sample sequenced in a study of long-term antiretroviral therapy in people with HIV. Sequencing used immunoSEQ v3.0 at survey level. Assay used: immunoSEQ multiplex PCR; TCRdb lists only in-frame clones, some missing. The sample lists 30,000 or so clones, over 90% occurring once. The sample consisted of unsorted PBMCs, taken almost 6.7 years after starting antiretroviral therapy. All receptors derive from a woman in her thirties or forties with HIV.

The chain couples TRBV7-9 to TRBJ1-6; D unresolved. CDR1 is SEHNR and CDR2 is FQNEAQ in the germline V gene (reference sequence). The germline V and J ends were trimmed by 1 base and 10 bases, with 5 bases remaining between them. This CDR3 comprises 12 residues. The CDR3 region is CASSLVDSPLHF. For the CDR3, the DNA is TGTGCCAGCAGCTTAGTAGACTCACCCCTCCACTTT.

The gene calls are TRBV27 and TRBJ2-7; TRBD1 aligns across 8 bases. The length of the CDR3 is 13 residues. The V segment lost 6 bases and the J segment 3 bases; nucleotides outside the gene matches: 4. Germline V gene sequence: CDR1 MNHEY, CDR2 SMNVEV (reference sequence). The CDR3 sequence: CASSTDRGYEQYF. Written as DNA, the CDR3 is TGTGCCAGCAGCACAGACAGGGGCTACGAGCAGTACTTC.